The 19 T cell receptor beta chains given below trace back to one sample, sequenced in a study of cytomegalovirus exposure and HLA in healthy donors. Primers: 60 Vbeta forward and 13 Jbeta reverse. Assay used: immunoSEQ multiplex PCR; TCRdb lists only in-frame clones, some missing. The sample holds around 200,000 clones, approximately 82% seen once. The sequencing sample was made of PBMCs. These receptors were obtained from a woman in her forties or fifties in good health and CMV-seropositive.

The sample holds a few counts of this clone. The chain links TRBV5-4 to TRBJ2-3; TRBD1 agrees at 7 bases. The CDR3 totals 13 residues. CDR1 and CDR2 from the germline V gene are SGHNT and YYREEE (reference sequence). V lost 4 bases and J lost 4; bases outside the gene matches: 3. The CDR3 reads CASSRDRSDTQYF. The CDR3 DNA follows: TGTGCCAGCAGCCGGGACAGATCAGATACGCAGTATTTT.

The J gene is TRBJ2-1, the V gene TRBV7-8, with a tentative D call TRBD2 (5 bases). The CDR3 loop spans 13 amino acids. Trimming left V 6 bases short and J 10 bases short, with 16 bases between. Germline V lookup: CDR1 SGHVS, CDR2 FQNEAQ. The CDR3 spells CASRTNRGGEQFF. As DNA, the CDR3 is TGTGCCAGCAGGACCAATCGGGGTGGCGAGCAGTTCTTC.

This clone has a handful of counts. V usage is TRBV28 and J usage is TRBJ1-4, with D possibly matching TRBD1 (5 bases). In germline, CDR1 is MDHEN, CDR2 SYDVKM. The CDR3 is made up of 16 amino acids. Deletions cut 6 bases from V and 3 bases from J, with 17 bases between. CDR3 bases: TGTGCCAGCAGCTTAGCTGGGAGGGGTTCTAATGAAAAACTGTTTTTT. Translating gives CASSLAGRGSNEKLFF. Full variable domain (missing parts from reference TRBV28 and TRBJ1-4): DVKVTQSSRYLVKRTGEKVFLECVQDMDHENMFWYRQDPGLGLRLIYFSYDVKMKEKGDIPEGYSVSREKKERFSLILESASTNQTSMYLCASSLAGRGSNEKLFFGSGTQLSVL.

The CDR3 spells CASSFAGSSTEAFF. The CDR3 nucleotides are TGTGCCAGCAGTTTCGCGGGGTCAAGCACTGAAGCTTTCTTT. The chain couples TRBV28 to TRBJ1-1; D unclear. This CDR3 comprises 14 residues. V dropped 3 bases and J dropped 4 bases, with 12 bases sitting between them. CDR1 MDHEN and CDR2 SYDVKM come from the germline V gene.

The chain's CDR3 is CASSLVLLQGAVQPQHF. CDR3 in DNA: TGTGCCAGCAGCTTAGTCCTATTACAGGGGGCAGTTCAGCCCCAGCATTTT. V is TRBV7-2 and J is TRBJ1-5, with 9 bases fitting TRBD1. Germline values: CDR1 SGHTA, CDR2 FQGNSA. This CDR3 contains 17 residues. Trimming at V came to 1 base and at J to 6 bases, leaving 10 bases not matched to a gene.

This clone was recorded once. This chain connects TRBV27 to TRBJ2-7, with TRBD1 matching over 10 bases. The CDR3 is made up of 16 amino acids. The V gene's germline CDR1 is MNHEY and CDR2 SMNVEV (reference sequence). V was pared by 4 bases and J by 3 bases, with 9 bases of the junction left unmatched. CDR3 sequence: CASSSYGWDRGYEQYF. The CDR3 DNA follows: TGTGCCAGCAGTTCCTACGGTTGGGACAGGGGCTACGAGCAGTACTTC.

J is TRBJ1-2 and V is TRBV6-1, with TRBD1 matching over 8 bases. Germline lookup yields CDR1 MNHNS and CDR2 SASEGT. The V and J ends lost 2 bases and 4 bases, in that order; junction bases with no gene match: 9. CDR3 length equals 16 residues. DNA of the CDR3: TGTGCCAGCAGTGAAAGGGGCCAGGGGGCCGCCTATGGCTACACCTTC. This codes for CASSERGQGAAYGYTF.

This chain joins TRBV7-2 and TRBJ2-5; 7 bases align to TRBD1. Germline assignment: CDR1 SGHTA and CDR2 FQGNSA. This CDR3 contains 15 residues. V lost 3 bases and J lost 0; bases outside the gene matches: 4. The CDR3 DNA reads as TGTGCCAGCAGCTTCCTACAGGGGCACCAAGAGACCCAGTACTTC. It translates to CASSFLQGHQETQYF.

The J gene is TRBJ2-2, the V gene TRBV7-9, with a tentative D call TRBD2 (6 bases). The CDR3 totals 15 residues. Germline V CDR1 and CDR2: SEHNR, FQNEAQ (reference sequence). V gave up 5 bases and J gave up 4 bases, with 14 bases separating them. The CDR3 bases are TGTGCCAGCAGCCTGCAGGAGGGAGTCACCGGGGAGCTGTTTTTT. Its protein product is CASSLQEGVTGELFF.

The chain couples TRBV2 to TRBJ1-5; 8 bases are shared with TRBD1. With V trimmed by 0 bases and J by 6 bases, 4 bases remained unmatched. Per the germline V gene, CDR1 is SNHLY and CDR2 is FYNNEI. The CDR3 is 15 residues long. The CDR3 nucleotides are TGTGCCAGCAGTGAAGCAGGACAGGGACGTCAGCCCCAGCATTTT. Protein product: CASSEAGQGRQPQHF.

This clone occurred once. This sequence joins TRBV9 and TRBJ2-5; a possible D gene is TRBD1 (7 bases). Between the trimmed V and J ends, which lost 4 bases and 5 bases, there was a span of 18 bases. Germline CDR1 reads SGDLS; CDR2 reads YYNGEE. The CDR3 is 15 residues long. The CDR3 protein is CASSPSGGGRETQYF. Written as DNA, the CDR3 is TGTGCCAGCAGCCCCTCCGGAGGGGGCCGTGAGACCCAGTACTTC.

This clone has only one observation. The chain uses TRBV5-1 and TRBJ2-4, with a possible D match to TRBD1 (6 bases). The CDR3 runs 15 residues. Trimming removed 3 bases at V and 0 bases at J, with 10 bases between. Germline values: CDR1 SGHRS, CDR2 YFSETQ. CDR3 DNA: TGCGCCAGCAGCTCACTACAGGGAGCCAAAAACATTCAGTACTTC. Encoded protein: CASSSLQGAKNIQYF.

Written as DNA, the CDR3 is TGTGCCAGCAGCTTGACAGGGGGCGCGGGTTGGGAGACCCAGTACTTC. Protein: CASSLTGGAGWETQYF. The chain links TRBV5-8 to TRBJ2-5; 9 positions agree with TRBD1. CDR3 size: 16 residues. The germline gives CDR1 SGHTS, CDR2 YDEGEE. With 1 base clipped from V and 5 bases from J, the junction kept 9 bases outside the gene matches.

This sequence joins TRBV27 and TRBJ1-6; D is unresolved. V was clipped by 6 bases and J by 0 bases, with 12 bases between them. This CDR3 is built from 16 residues. CDR1 and CDR2 (germline): MNHEY, SMNVEV (reference sequence). This CDR3 reads CASRTLQSSYNSPLHF. CDR3 DNA sequence: TGTGCCAGCAGGACCCTACAGAGCTCCTATAATTCACCCCTCCACTTT.

This chain joins TRBV9 and TRBJ1-6; D is undetermined. This CDR3 region has 14 residues. V shed 3 bases and J shed 6 bases, with 10 bases lying between them. Germline V gene data show CDR1 as SGDLS and CDR2 as YYNGEE. CDR3 amino acids: CASSGGGANSPLHF. CDR3 nucleotides: TGTGCCAGCAGCGGGGGAGGAGCTAATTCACCCCTCCACTTT.

The chain has TRBV10-3 and TRBJ2-5, with TRBD1 matching 9 bases. The J call may not be correct, given that the DNA end is closer to TRBJ2-7. The CDR3 sequence is 15 residues long. CDR1 is ENHRY and CDR2 is SYGVKD in the germline V gene. The CDR3 sequence: CAISDSGTGSYEQYF. CDR3 sequence (DNA): TGTGCCATCAGTGATTCCGGGACAGGGTCCTACGAGCAGTACTTC.

In its sample, this clone was seen a few times. The chain links TRBV18 to TRBJ1-1; no definite D call. This CDR3 has 15 amino acids. Germline V gene sequence: CDR1 KGHSH, CDR2 LQKENI. Trimming left V 2 bases short and J 0 bases short, with 10 bases between. The CDR3 is CASSPMGGVNTEAFF. The CDR3 region has the DNA TGTGCCAGCTCACCAATGGGCGGGGTGAACACTGAAGCTTTCTTT.

This rearrangement joins TRBV7-6 to TRBJ2-3, with D possibly matching TRBD1 (5 bases). The CDR3 runs 14 residues. Germline loops: CDR1 SGHVS, CDR2 FNYEAQ. V was trimmed by 2 bases and J by 3 bases, leaving 9 bases between them. The CDR3 sequence: CASSLQGWTDTQYF. For the CDR3, the DNA is TGTGCCAGCAGCTTACAGGGTTGGACAGATACGCAGTATTTT.

The V call is TRBV19, the J call TRBJ2-1, with D unresolved. Trimming shortened V by 8 bases and J by 3 bases, and 8 bases separated the two germline ends. Germline CDR1 is LNHDA and CDR2 is SQIVND (reference sequence). The CDR3 consists of 12 residues. CDR3 protein: CASAPGYNEQFF. In DNA form, the CDR3 reads TGTGCCAGTGCTCCAGGCTACAATGAGCAGTTCTTC.